What follows are 21 T cell receptor beta chains derived from one specimen sequenced in a study of cytomegalovirus exposure and HLA in healthy donors. PCR amplification relied on 60 Vbeta primers (plus 13 Jbeta primers). The data were produced by immunoSEQ multiplex PCR, yet TCRdb's version contains in-frame clones alone and is incomplete. The sample table includes over 100,000 clones. The sample was PBMCs. These receptors all come from a man aged 18 to 35 in good health and CMV-seronegative.

The gene calls are TRBV7-9 and TRBJ2-2; TRBD1 might be the D (6 bases). From germline, CDR1 is SEHNR and CDR2 FQNEAQ (reference sequence). The V end was cut by 5 bases, the J end by 6 bases, with 16 bases between. This CDR3 contains 15 residues. Written as DNA, the CDR3 is TGTGCCAGCAGCATCGGGACATCGTCGGCCGGGGAGCTGTTTTTT. Its protein product is CASSIGTSSAGELFF.

This chain links TRBV7-9 with TRBJ2-7, with D perhaps matching TRBD2 (5 bases). V shed 3 bases and J shed 2 bases, with 14 bases lying between them. The germline V gene has CDR1 SEHNR and CDR2 FQNEAQ (reference sequence). The CDR3 sequence is 15 residues long. The CDR3 sequence is CASSLLTEEAYEQYF. Here the CDR3 DNA reads TGTGCCAGCAGCTTGTTGACGGAGGAGGCCTACGAGCAGTACTTC.

The chain carries TRBV5-1 and TRBJ2-5; possibly TRBD2 for D (6 bases). Germline V gene sequence: CDR1 SGHRS, CDR2 YFSETQ. Trimming left V 5 bases short and J 9 bases short, with 26 bases between. This CDR3 has 16 amino acids. The CDR3 region has the DNA TGCGCCAGCAGTGCAGCTCCGACGGCGGGGCTTAAGGCCCAGTACTTC. Encoded protein: CASSAAPTAGLKAQYF.

The chain recombines TRBV7-9 with TRBJ2-3; the D gene is possibly TRBD2 (5 bases). The CDR3 spans 14 residues. Trimming left V 3 bases short and J 2 bases short, with 9 bases between. Germline assignment: CDR1 SEHNR and CDR2 FQNEAQ (reference sequence). Here the CDR3 DNA reads TGTGCCAGCAGCTTGTCGGACTTCACAGATACGCAGTATTTT. Protein: CASSLSDFTDTQYF. The whole variable domain, remainder taken from reference TRBV7-9 and TRBJ2-3, is DTGVSQNPRHKITKRGQNVTFRCDPISEHNRLYWYRQTLGQGPEFLTYFQNEAQLEKSRLLSDRFSAERPKGSFSTLEIQRTEQGDSAMYLCASSLSDFTDTQYFGPGTRLTVL.

V is TRBV5-1 and J is TRBJ1-4; D is perhaps TRBD1 (6 bases). CDR3 length: 13 amino acids. Trimming took 6 bases from V and 0 from J, leaving 6 bases between them. Germline CDR1 and CDR2: SGHRS and YFSETQ. CDR3 in DNA: TGCGCCAGCAAGGGGGCAACTAATGAAAAACTGTTTTTT. It specifies CASKGATNEKLFF.

The chain recombines TRBV2 with TRBJ1-1; D unresolved. The CDR3 is made up of 12 amino acids. V lost 8 bases and J lost 3, with 10 bases in between. Germline-derived CDR1 and CDR2 are SNHLY and FYNNEI. CDR3: CASFYGDTEAFF. The CDR3 bases are TGTGCCAGCTTTTACGGAGACACTGAAGCTTTCTTT.

CDR3 DNA sequence: TGCGCCAGCAGCTTGATCGGGAGTGAGCAGTTCTTC. Amino acids: CASSLIGSEQFF. The gene calls are TRBV5-1 and TRBJ2-1; TRBD2 is a possible D gene (6 bases). The V gene's germline CDR1 is SGHRS and CDR2 YFSETQ. CDR3 length: 12 amino acids. The V end was cut by 1 base, the J end by 9 bases, with 8 bases between.

V is TRBV5-1 and J is TRBJ1-1, with D tentatively TRBD1 (6 bases). The germline V gene encodes CDR1 SGHRS and CDR2 YFSETQ. CDR3 length equals 14 residues. Deletions cut 0 bases from V and 2 bases from J, with 8 bases between. CDR3 nucleotides: TGCGCCAGCAGCTTGGGGACAGTAAACACTGAAGCTTTCTTT. Translated: CASSLGTVNTEAFF. The variable domain in full, with the rest retrieved from reference TRBV5-1 and TRBJ1-1, is KAGVTQTPRYLIKTRGQQVTLSCSPISGHRSVSWYQQTPGQGLQFLFEYFSETQRNKGNFPGRFSGRQFSNSRSEMNVSTLELGDSALYLCASSLGTVNTEAFFGQGTRLTVV.

The chain carries TRBV7-9 and TRBJ1-2; 12 bases agree with TRBD1. Germline V gene data show CDR1 as SEHNR and CDR2 as FQNEAQ (reference sequence). The trim removed 5 bases at V and 7 bases at J, leaving 8 bases unmatched. The CDR3 sequence is 15 residues long. The CDR3 loop is CASSAPGQGASGYTF. CDR3 DNA: TGTGCCAGCAGCGCTCCGGGACAGGGGGCGTCTGGCTACACCTTC. Based on the CDR3 plus reference TRBV7-9 and TRBJ1-2, the full variable domain is DTGVSQNPRHKITKRGQNVTFRCDPISEHNRLYWYRQTLGQGPEFLTYFQNEAQLEKSRLLSDRFSAERPKGSFSTLEIQRTEQGDSAMYLCASSAPGQGASGYTFGSGTRLTVV.

This rearrangement joins TRBV27 to TRBJ1-1, with a tentative D call TRBD1 (6 bases). Germline CDR1 is MNHEY and CDR2 is SMNVEV (reference sequence). This CDR3 comprises 14 residues. V shed 2 bases and J shed 11 bases, with 18 bases lying between them. The CDR3 is CASSLISGGAGAFF. The CDR3 DNA sequence: TGTGCCAGCAGTTTAATCTCGGGGGGCGCTGGGGCTTTCTTT.

The CDR3 bases are TGTGCCAGCAGCGACGGACAGGGGGCGCGTGAAAAACTGTTTTTT. It is translated as CASSDGQGAREKLFF. The chain employs TRBV5-4 and TRBJ1-4, with 11 bases that match TRBD1. CDR1 and CDR2 from the germline V gene are SGHNT and YYREEE (reference sequence). The V segment lost 4 bases and the J segment 7 bases; nucleotides outside the gene matches: 6. The CDR3 has 15 residues.

The genes are TRBV2 and TRBJ1-4, with D maybe TRBD1 (6 bases). CDR1 is SNHLY and CDR2 is FYNNEI in the germline V gene. The CDR3 is 17 residues long. V lost 5 bases, J lost 5 bases, and 21 bases lay in between. The DNA of the CDR3 is TGTGCCAGCAGTTACAGAACCCGGACAGAAGGAAATGAAAAACTGTTTTTT. Translated: CASSYRTRTEGNEKLFF.

V is TRBV9 and J is TRBJ1-2; 11 nucleotides agree with TRBD1. Germline V gives CDR1 SGDLS, CDR2 YYNGEE. This CDR3 has 15 residues. V trimming: 4 bases; J trimming: 5 bases; junction bases outside the gene matches: 7. In DNA form, the CDR3 reads TGTGCCAGCAGCCCGGGGACAGGGGGACTTTATGGCTACACCTTC. Protein: CASSPGTGGLYGYTF.

The chain links TRBV7-9 to TRBJ2-3, with TRBD1 matching 8 bases. The V gene end was trimmed by 5 bases and the J gene end by 3 bases; junction bases not matched to a gene: 7. CDR1 is SEHNR and CDR2 is FQNEAQ in the germline V gene (reference sequence). The CDR3 runs 15 residues. The CDR3 loop reads CASSAPGGVTDTQYF. The CDR3 nucleotides are TGTGCCAGCAGCGCCCCAGGGGGCGTAACAGATACGCAGTATTTT.

This sequence joins TRBV11-3 and TRBJ2-5; the match to TRBD1 covers 9 bases. V shed 5 bases and J 4 bases; nucleotides not matched to a gene: 5. The germline V gene encodes CDR1 SGHNT and CDR2 YENEEA. The CDR3 is 14 amino acids. CDR3 in DNA: TGTGCCAGCAGCCGGGACAGGGATCCAGAGACCCAGTACTTC. Protein product: CASSRDRDPETQYF.

V gene TRBV7-6 combines with J gene TRBJ2-3, with 7 bases fitting TRBD1. Germline-derived CDR1 and CDR2 are SGHVS and FNYEAQ. V was clipped by 7 bases and J by 4 bases; unmatched bases: 8. The CDR3 has 14 residues. This CDR3 is CASTETGMADTQYF. CDR3 in DNA: TGTGCCAGCACCGAGACAGGGATGGCAGATACGCAGTATTTT.

The V and J genes are TRBV5-1 and TRBJ2-7; D is perhaps TRBD1 (5 bases). CDR3 length: 15 residues. Germline loops: CDR1 SGHRS, CDR2 YFSETQ. Trimming took 1 base from V and 0 from J, leaving 11 bases between them. DNA of the CDR3: TGCGCCAGCAGCTTGACAGGCCTCTCCTCCTACGAGCAGTACTTC. Translated, it gives CASSLTGLSSYEQYF.

The gene calls are TRBV5-8 and TRBJ1-5, with a tentative D call TRBD1 (5 bases). Germline CDR1 is SGHTS and CDR2 is YDEGEE. V was trimmed by 4 bases and J by 5 bases, leaving 16 bases between them. This CDR3 comprises 15 residues. This CDR3 reads CASSLAGGSYQPQHF. The CDR3 DNA reads TGTGCCAGCAGCCTGGCCGGGGGTTCGTATCAGCCCCAGCATTTT.

This chain links TRBV7-9 with TRBJ2-1, with 7 bases aligning to TRBD2. J was trimmed by 2 bases and V by 7 bases; bases with no gene match: 11. CDR1 and CDR2 from the germline V gene are SEHNR and FQNEAQ (reference sequence). This CDR3 has 16 residues. The CDR3 sequence: CASIPPTGTTYNEQFF. The CDR3 DNA follows: TGTGCCAGCATCCCGCCAACCGGGACTACCTACAATGAGCAGTTCTTC.

The chain carries TRBV4-2 and TRBJ2-2, with 11 bases aligning to TRBD2. V shed 0 bases, J shed 4 bases, and the junction held 10 bases outside the gene matches. Germline CDR1 LGHNA, CDR2 YNFKEQ. The CDR3 is 19 residues long. The CDR3 DNA is TGTGCCAGCAGCCAAGAAATTGTAGTAGGACTAGCGGGCACCGGGGAGCTGTTTTTT. As protein: CASSQEIVVGLAGTGELFF.

DNA of the CDR3: TGTGCCAGCAGTGAACGTCTCCTAGCGGGAGTCGAGCAGTACTTC. It specifies CASSERLLAGVEQYF. The rearrangement uses TRBV2 and TRBJ2-7, with 10 bases matching TRBD2. The CDR3 spans 15 residues. The ends lost 2 bases at V and 6 bases at J; junction bases unmatched: 7. Germline CDR1 reads SNHLY; CDR2 reads FYNNEI. The full variable domain, with the rest looked up from reference TRBV2 and TRBJ2-7, is EPEVTQTPSHQVTQMGQEVILRCVPISNHLYFYWYRQILGQKVEFLVSFYNNEISEKSEIFDDQFSVERPDGSNFTLKIRSTKLEDSAMYFCASSERLLAGVEQYFGPGTRLTVT.